The 27 T cell receptor beta chains below were found in one sample sequenced in a study of cytomegalovirus exposure and HLA in healthy donors (dated 2017 in TCRdb). Library construction relied on the immunoSEQ multiplex PCR assay. In TCRdb, the immuneACCESS table is reduced to in-frame sequences with V and J assigned. These tables do not hold every clone; where another copy was compared, an unresolved V gene accounts for under half, and the others remain unexplained. In all, the sample holds roughly 270,000 clones, and around 89% of those were seen once. The top ten clonotypes cover about 0.86% of the sample. Sequenced sample: PBMCs. These TCRs come from a woman under 30 in good health and CMV-seronegative.

V gene TRBV6-5 combines with J gene TRBJ1-3, with 7 positions matching TRBD1. CDR3 length equals 16 residues. Germline loops: CDR1 MNHEY, CDR2 SVGAGI. The V segment lost 2 bases and the J segment 0 bases; nucleotides outside the gene matches: 4. The CDR3 sequence: CASSYGRDSSGNTIYF. The CDR3, as DNA: TGTGCCAGCAGTTACGGCCGGGACAGCTCTGGAAACACCATATATTTT.

This clone has just one count. The chain joins TRBV18 to TRBJ2-5, with a possible D match to TRBD2 (5 bases). This CDR3 has 15 residues. The germline V gene encodes CDR1 KGHSH and CDR2 LQKENI. Trimming shortened V by 1 base and J by 4 bases, and 13 bases separated the two germline ends. DNA for the CDR3: TGTGCCAGCTCACCACGGGCCAGCGGAGGAGAGACCCAGTACTTC. This translates into CASSPRASGGETQYF.

The CDR3 DNA reads as TGCGCCAGCAGCCCCGGGGTGGGCACTGAAGCTTTCTTT. It is translated as CASSPGVGTEAFF. The chain combines TRBV5-1 with TRBJ1-1; D unresolved. The germline gives CDR1 SGHRS, CDR2 YFSETQ. CDR3 size: 13 residues. V lost 4 bases and J 4 bases, leaving 11 bases between the germline ends.

The chain combines TRBV27 with TRBJ2-6, with D uncertain. The germline gives CDR1 MNHEY, CDR2 SMNVEV (reference sequence). The CDR3 runs to 16 residues. V was clipped by 1 base and J by 1 base, with 8 bases between them. The CDR3 DNA is TGTGCCAGCAGTTTATTTTCCGTATCTGGGGCCAACGTCCTGACTTTC. Encoded protein: CASSLFSVSGANVLTF. The full variable domain, its missing parts supplied by reference TRBV27 and TRBJ2-6, is EAQVTQNPRYLITVTGKKLTVTCSQNMNHEYMSWYRQDPGLGLRQIYYSMNVEVTDKGDVPEGYKVSRKEKRNFPLILESPSPNQTSLYFCASSLFSVSGANVLTFGAGSRLTVL.

The V and J genes are TRBV5-4 and TRBJ1-2; D may be TRBD1 (6 bases). The CDR3 spans 14 residues. The germline V and J ends were trimmed by 2 bases and 6 bases, with 14 bases remaining between them. CDR1 and CDR2 from the germline V gene are SGHNT and YYREEE (reference sequence). CDR3 coding DNA: TGTGCCAGCAGCTTTCAGGGGCGCGATCATGGCTACACCTTC. Its protein is CASSFQGRDHGYTF.

The genes are TRBV19 and TRBJ2-1; 11 bases match TRBD2. V trimming: 7 bases; J trimming: 7 bases; junction bases outside the gene matches: 6. The CDR3 is 14 amino acids. From germline, CDR1 is LNHDA and CDR2 SQIVND (reference sequence). The CDR3 region is CASKVAGGLNEQFF. For the CDR3, the DNA is TGTGCCAGTAAAGTAGCGGGAGGGTTAAATGAGCAGTTCTTC.

The CDR3 here is CASRDTGRGGIQYF. In DNA form, the CDR3 reads TGTGCCAGCAGGGACACAGGGAGGGGTGGCATTCAGTACTTC. This chain links TRBV6-1 with TRBJ2-4; possibly TRBD2 for D (7 bases). V lost 6 bases to trimming and J lost 9 bases, with 18 bases between them. The CDR3 covers 14 residues. The germline V gene has CDR1 MNHNS and CDR2 SASEGT.

This chain uses TRBV9 with TRBJ2-7; a weak D match, TRBD1 (6 bases). Germline values: CDR1 SGDLS, CDR2 YYNGEE. The CDR3 is 13 amino acids. The V end was cut by 4 bases, the J end by 2 bases, with 10 bases between. CDR3 DNA sequence: TGTGCCAGCAGCCGGGACACCGCCTACGAGCAGTACTTC. Its translation is CASSRDTAYEQYF. The variable domain in full, completed from reference TRBV9 and TRBJ2-7, reads DSGVTQTPKHLITATGQRVTLRCSPRSGDLSVYWYQQSLDQGLQFLIQYYNGEERAKGNILERFSAQQFPDLHSELNLSSLELGDSALYFCASSRDTAYEQYFGPGTRLTVT.

The chain is built from TRBV5-1 and TRBJ2-5; TRBD1 aligns across 10 bases. The CDR3 covers 16 residues. V gave up 1 base and J gave up 3 bases; unmatched junction bases: 6. In germline, CDR1 is SGHRS, CDR2 YFSETQ. CDR3 in amino acids: CASSLSPGTGEETQYF. Here the CDR3 DNA reads TGCGCCAGCAGCTTGAGCCCCGGGACAGGGGAAGAGACCCAGTACTTC.

The rearrangement joins TRBV11-2 to TRBJ1-4; D might be TRBD1 (5 bases). V was cut by 5 bases and J by 8 bases, with 21 bases left in between. The germline gives CDR1 SGHAT, CDR2 FQNNGV. This CDR3 contains 16 residues. CDR3 nucleotides: TGTGCCAGCAGCCCCGGGGGTGGGGGGACTGAGGAAAAACTGTTTTTT. Translated, it gives CASSPGGGGTEEKLFF.

The rearrangement uses TRBV27 and TRBJ2-7, with 7 positions matching TRBD1. Germline V gives CDR1 MNHEY, CDR2 SMNVEV (reference sequence). Trimming at V came to 4 bases and at J to 7 bases, leaving 10 bases not matched to a gene. There are 14 residues in the CDR3. The CDR3 DNA reads TGTGCCAGCAGTTACCAACAGGGGCTCGGTGAGCAGTACTTC. Translating gives CASSYQQGLGEQYF.

The V gene is TRBV7-2, the J gene TRBJ2-7; 7 positions agree with TRBD1. V trimming: 3 bases; J trimming: 3 bases; junction bases outside the gene matches: 14. The CDR3 extends over 17 amino acids. Germline V lookup: CDR1 SGHTA, CDR2 FQGNSA. CDR3 DNA sequence: TGTGCCAGCAGCTTCCCCCCACGGGGACAGTGGTTCTACGAGCAGTACTTC. This codes for CASSFPPRGQWFYEQYF.

The CDR3 sequence is CASSSARANEGEQFF. The CDR3 DNA reads as TGCGCCAGCAGCTCGGCACGGGCAAACGAGGGTGAGCAGTTCTTC. The genes are TRBV5-1 and TRBJ2-1; D may be TRBD2 (5 bases). Per germline, CDR1 SGHRS and CDR2 YFSETQ. V dropped 3 bases and J dropped 9 bases, with 19 bases sitting between them. The CDR3 has 15 amino acids.

The J gene is TRBJ2-3, the V gene TRBV5-1; possibly TRBD1 for D (6 bases). Germline V gene sequence: CDR1 SGHRS, CDR2 YFSETQ. The CDR3 totals 14 residues. The germline V and J ends were trimmed by 7 bases and 4 bases, with 16 bases remaining between them. CDR3 protein: CASHRDPGADTQYF. The CDR3 region has the DNA TGCGCCAGCCACAGGGATCCCGGAGCAGATACGCAGTATTTT. Based on the CDR3 plus reference TRBV5-1 and TRBJ2-3, the full variable domain is KAGVTQTPRYLIKTRGQQVTLSCSPISGHRSVSWYQQTPGQGLQFLFEYFSETQRNKGNFPGRFSGRQFSNSRSEMNVSTLELGDSALYLCASHRDPGADTQYFGPGTRLTVL.

V is TRBV9 and J is TRBJ2-1; 7 bases map to TRBD2. The trim removed 5 bases at V and 2 bases at J, leaving 7 bases unmatched. Per germline, CDR1 SGDLS and CDR2 YYNGEE. This CDR3 is 15 amino acids long. The CDR3 sequence: CASSLSGAPYNEQFF. CDR3 bases: TGTGCCAGCAGTCTGAGCGGGGCCCCCTACAATGAGCAGTTCTTC.

The CDR3 here is CASSTPGGYEQFF. In DNA, the CDR3 is TGTGCCAGTAGTACCCCGGGTGGTTACGAGCAGTTCTTC. This chain links TRBV19 with TRBJ2-1; D unresolved. Germline values: CDR1 LNHDA, CDR2 SQIVND (reference sequence). The CDR3 covers 13 residues. The V and J ends lost 4 bases and 10 bases respectively, with 14 bases between them.

This CDR3 is CASSPGLAGYEQYF. The DNA of the CDR3 is TGCGCCAGCAGCCCGGGACTAGCGGGCTACGAGCAGTACTTC. This chain joins TRBV5-1 and TRBJ2-7; 12 nucleotides match TRBD2. The germline gives CDR1 SGHRS, CDR2 YFSETQ. The V and J ends lost 4 bases and 3 bases, in that order; junction bases with no gene match: 2. This CDR3 has 14 residues. The variable domain in full, completed from reference TRBV5-1 and TRBJ2-7, reads KAGVTQTPRYLIKTRGQQVTLSCSPISGHRSVSWYQQTPGQGLQFLFEYFSETQRNKGNFPGRFSGRQFSNSRSEMNVSTLELGDSALYLCASSPGLAGYEQYFGPGTRLTVT.

The chain uses TRBV6-1 and TRBJ2-5; 11 bases agree with TRBD1. The germline V gene has CDR1 MNHNS and CDR2 SASEGT. V shed 7 bases, J shed 5 bases, and the junction held 6 bases outside the gene matches. This CDR3 has 14 residues. The CDR3 loop is CASNLGTGGETQYF. CDR3 nucleotides: TGTGCCAGCAATCTCGGGACAGGGGGGGAGACCCAGTACTTC.

This clone was seen only once. This sequence joins TRBV30 and TRBJ2-1; 7 positions match TRBD2. Germline CDR1 is GTSNPN and CDR2 is SVGIG (reference sequence). J gave up 0 bases and V 3 bases, and 5 bases lay outside the gene matches. CDR3 length: 15 residues. This CDR3 reads CAWSGSSGSYNEQFF. DNA of the CDR3: TGTGCCTGGAGCGGGTCTAGCGGCTCCTACAATGAGCAGTTCTTC. Based on the CDR3 plus reference TRBV30 and TRBJ2-1, the full variable domain is SQTIHQWPATLVQPVGSPLSLECTVEGTSNPNLYWYRQAAGRGLQLLFYSVGIGQISSEVPQNLSASRPQDRQFILSSKKLLLSDSGFYLCAWSGSSGSYNEQFFGPGTRLTVL.

V is TRBV28 and J is TRBJ2-7; D is unresolved. With 9 bases removed from V and 0 bases from J, the gap between germline ends came to 27 bases. The germline CDR1 and CDR2 sequences are MDHEN and SYDVKM. The CDR3 extends over 18 amino acids. The CDR3, as DNA: TGTGCCAGTCAGTTTCTTGGCGCCATGAACCCGGGCTCCTACGAGCAGTACTTC. It codes for CASQFLGAMNPGSYEQYF.

The chain employs TRBV6-6 and TRBJ1-2, with 8 bases lining up with TRBD1. The CDR3 covers 13 residues. Germline V gene data show CDR1 as MNHNY and CDR2 as SVGAGI (reference sequence). Trimming at V came to 2 bases and at J to 6 bases, leaving 2 bases not matched to a gene. The CDR3 DNA follows: TGTGCCAGCAGTTACCAGGGGGCAAATGGCTACACCTTC. It translates to CASSYQGANGYTF.

The chain uses TRBV6-4 and TRBJ2-7, with D perhaps TRBD2 (5 bases). Trimming removed 2 bases from V and 4 bases from J, with 18 bases in between. The germline V gene has CDR1 MRHNA and CDR2 SNTAGT. The CDR3 extends over 16 amino acids. The CDR3 here is CASSDVSRVEPYEQYF. CDR3 DNA: TGTGCCAGCAGTGACGTATCGAGGGTTGAGCCTTACGAGCAGTACTTC.

The rearrangement joins TRBV4-1 to TRBJ2-1, with 10 positions matching TRBD2. Trimming cost V 4 bases and J 3 bases; bases outside gene matches: 3. CDR3 size: 15 residues. Germline loops: CDR1 MGHRA, CDR2 YSYEKL. CDR3 sequence reads: CASSPTSGNYNEQFF. The CDR3 DNA reads TGCGCCAGCAGCCCAACTAGCGGGAACTACAATGAGCAGTTCTTC.

Written as DNA, the CDR3 is TGTGCCAGCAGCCGAGGACTAGACACAGATACGCAGTATTTT. It specifies CASSRGLDTDTQYF. The gene calls are TRBV14 and TRBJ2-3, with 7 bases aligning to TRBD2. With V trimmed by 4 bases and J by 2 bases, 3 bases remained unmatched. The CDR3 is 14 amino acids. Germline lookup yields CDR1 SGHDN and CDR2 FVKESK.

The chain combines TRBV28 with TRBJ1-2; D gene ambiguous. The CDR3 consists of 14 residues. Germline V gene data show CDR1 as MDHEN and CDR2 as SYDVKM. V lost 2 bases to trimming and J lost 1 base, with 8 bases between them. Here the CDR3 DNA reads TGTGCCAGCAGTTTAGAGGACTTTAACTATGGCTACACCTTC. The encoded protein is CASSLEDFNYGYTF.

The V and J genes are TRBV18 and TRBJ2-1; tentatively, D is TRBD2 (5 bases). Germline CDR1 reads KGHSH; CDR2 reads LQKENI. Trimming shortened V by 3 bases and J by 5 bases, and 5 bases separated the two germline ends. The CDR3 has 12 residues. The chain's CDR3 is CASSPTNNEQFF. The CDR3 coding sequence is TGTGCCAGCTCACCGACTAACAATGAGCAGTTCTTC.

The chain uses TRBV5-1 and TRBJ2-2, with TRBD1 matching 7 bases. V gave up 4 bases and J gave up 7 bases; unmatched junction bases: 10. The CDR3 runs 15 residues. The germline CDR1 and CDR2 sequences are SGHRS and YFSETQ. The CDR3 DNA follows: TGCGCCAGCAGCCTCCGGGGACAGCCTTTCGGGGAGCTGTTTTTT. Protein product: CASSLRGQPFGELFF.